Below are 11 T cell receptor beta chains sequenced from a single sample in a study of regulatory T cells in long-lasting Graves disease. Investigators prepared the TCR beta libraries by applying iRepertoire HTBI primers and Arm-PCR of CDR3 regions. TCRdb reanalysed the multiplex PCR reads using MiXCR and keeps one entry per CDR3 protein. The table lists a few hundred thousand distinct CDR3 sequences, about 13% of them singletons, with 8% to 10% in the top ten. This sample's time point: newly diagnosed GD, antithyroid drugs for less than 3 months. Generation of the TCR library employed RNA extracted from PBMCs. This same sample was also part of a study on T cells in Graves' hyperthyroidism and ophthalmopathy.

The source was peripheral blood mononuclear cells (PBMCs), collected at new diagnosis, from a patient treated with antithyroid drugs. These receptors all stem from a man under 40 with Graves disease.

This clonotype was counted only a few times. The chain carries TRBV6-4 and TRBJ1-5; D is undetermined. The CDR3 is 13 residues long. The germline V gene encodes CDR1 MRHNA and CDR2 SNTAGT. V lost 3 bases and J 7 bases, leaving 10 bases between the germline ends. CDR3: CASSERERQPQHF. CDR3 nucleotide sequence: TGTGCCAGCAGTGAACGGGAGAGGCAGCCCCAGCATTTT.

The chain is built from TRBV30 and TRBJ1-2; D might be TRBD1 (5 bases). Trimming pared 3 bases from V and 7 bases from J, leaving 24 bases between. The CDR3 extends over 16 amino acids. The V gene's germline CDR1 is GTSNPN and CDR2 SVGIG (reference sequence). CDR3 residues: CAWRPGAGRIVGGYTF. CDR3 bases: TGTGCCTGGAGACCCGGGGCAGGAAGAATCGTAGGTGGCTACACCTTC.

Ten or more counts support this clonotype. The chain has TRBV6-5 and TRBJ1-1; 8 bases agree with TRBD1. After removal of 0 bases from V and 3 bases from J, the junction contained 9 bases not matched to a gene. This CDR3 has 17 amino acids. Germline values: CDR1 MNHEY, CDR2 SVGAGI. The CDR3 DNA reads as TGTGCCAGCAGTTACTCGGCCCAGACAGGGGTGCACACTGAAGCTTTCTTT. Translation gives CASSYSAQTGVHTEAFF.

J is TRBJ2-1 and V is TRBV7-7, with 13 bases lining up with TRBD2. Germline assignment: CDR1 SSHAT and CDR2 FNYEAQ (reference sequence). This CDR3 is built from 18 residues. V was pared by 5 bases and J by 0 bases, with 7 bases of the junction left unmatched. The CDR3 nucleotides read TGTGCCAGCAGCCCGGTACTAGCGGGAGGGTTCTCCTACAATGAGCAGTTCTTC. Its protein product is CASSPVLAGGFSYNEQFF.

The chain joins TRBV6-1 to TRBJ1-5, with 10 bases lining up with TRBD1. The CDR3 is 15 residues long. J gave up 6 bases and V 6 bases, and 8 bases lay outside the gene matches. Germline V CDR1 and CDR2: MNHNS, SASEGT. The CDR3 sequence: CASSQSDRGSQPQHF. The CDR3 nucleotides are TGTGCCAGCAGCCAGTCGGACAGGGGGAGTCAGCCCCAGCATTTT.

The rearrangement joins TRBV5-1 to TRBJ1-1, with 10 nucleotides matching TRBD1. The CDR3 is made up of 14 amino acids. CDR1 SGHRS and CDR2 YFSETQ come from the germline V gene. V lost 1 base to trimming and J lost 4 bases; unmatched junction nucleotides: 1. CDR3 region: CASSLWDRGTEAFF. The CDR3 DNA is TGCGCCAGCAGCTTGTGGGACAGGGGCACTGAAGCTTTCTTT.

This clonotype was seen many times. The rearrangement joins TRBV24-1 to TRBJ1-6; D is unresolved. This CDR3 has 13 residues. V was shortened by 3 bases and J by 9 bases, with 8 bases between the two germline ends. Germline V gene lookup returns CDR1 KGHDR and CDR2 SFDVKD. The CDR3 is CATSDVSGSPLHF. In DNA form, the CDR3 reads TGTGCCACCAGTGATGTTTCAGGTTCACCCCTCCACTTT.

A remark on this clonotype: A much larger clone lies a single base off, so this may be a read error. The V and J genes are TRBV5-1 and TRBJ2-3; D perhaps matches TRBD2 (5 bases). This CDR3 has 15 residues. Germline V gives CDR1 SGHRS, CDR2 YFSETQ. DNA of the CDR3: TGCGCCAGCGCAAGCGAACAACCTAGCACAGATGCGCAGTATTTT. Its protein is CASASEQPSTDAQYF.

The V gene is TRBV10-3, the J gene TRBJ2-5; a possible D gene is TRBD2 (6 bases). In germline, CDR1 is ENHRY, CDR2 SYGVKD. Trimming left V 2 bases short and J 2 bases short, with 12 bases between. The CDR3 has 15 amino acids. CDR3 protein: CAISEGGKHQETQYF. CDR3 DNA sequence: TGTGCCATCAGTGAGGGAGGGAAACATCAAGAGACCCAGTACTTC.

This clonotype has ten or more counts. The chain couples TRBV12-3 or TRBV12-4 to TRBJ2-6, with D maybe TRBD2 (5 bases). CDR3 size: 16 residues. The V end was cut by 5 bases, the J end by 4 bases, with 15 bases between. CDR3 sequence (DNA): TGTGCCAGCAGTCCCGGCGGGTCGTCAGGGGCCAACGTCCTGACTTTC. Its translation: CASSPGGSSGANVLTF.

This clonotype was seen a handful of times. The V gene is TRBV30, the J gene TRBJ2-2; D unresolved. The CDR3 consists of 14 residues. V lost 5 bases and J lost 1, with 11 bases in between. Germline V CDR1 and CDR2: GTSNPN, SVGIG (reference sequence). The CDR3 DNA is TGTGCCTGGGATAGATCAAGGAACACCGGGGAGCTGTTTTTT. This codes for CAWDRSRNTGELFF.